This T cell receptor beta chain is drawn from a study of PD-L1 blockade in urothelial cancer (dated by TCRdb to 2016 to 2017). About the investigation overall: Every patient began therapy at some point between 2013 and 2015 and was given atezolizumab 1,200 mg intravenously every 3 weeks. About nine tenths of the roughly 29 patients were identified as males with urothelial cancer of bladder origin, and a prior smoking history was reported by 18 of 29 patients. In the same patients, pretreatment tumors underwent whole exome sequencing and RNA sequencing in addition to TCR sequencing. Durable clinical benefit meant progression-free survival longer than 6 months, and TCR features were also tested against progression-free and overall survival. Pretreatment blood TCR-seq was available for nearly 30 patients, at least one posttreatment blood collection was obtained for 24 patients, and tumor TCR-seq was available for 24 patients. Blood samples were analyzed at 3 weeks after treatment start (second dose) and at 6 weeks after treatment start. Durable clinical benefit was achieved by nine patients and was not achieved by 20 patients. TCR sequencing covered pretreatment tumor samples and matched, serially collected peripheral blood taken before and after atezolizumab treatment. Blood samples yielded a median of roughly 140,000 T cells and tens of thousands of unique TCRs, with median clonality roughly 0.082. Patients had an ECOG performance status of 0 or 1 and had received between 0 and 3 prior chemotherapy regimens. Somatic, immune and clinical correlates of response to PD-L1 blockade with atezolizumab in urothelial cancer were the focus of an exploratory multi-omic analysis. Points the paper makes about the study in general: At 3 weeks after the start of treatment, tumor-associated TCR clones in peripheral blood had expanded more in patients with durable benefit (n ≈ 22, p = 0.022). A pretreatment peripheral blood TCR clonality below the median was linked to improved progression-free and overall survival. Because of the small sample size (n of about 29) and the many exploratory analyses performed, the results are intended to be regarded as hypothesis-generating.

Concerning this clone itself: What this receptor recognizes is not known. Compared with germline, one end of the junction differs, possibly owing to a read error.

From the germline V gene, CDR1 is MGHRA and CDR2 is YSYEKL. Inclusive of the bounding cysteine and phenylalanine, the CDR3 is 18 residues long. Only the CDR3 part of the read is kept: 54 bases, read in frame from the first base. A total of under 30 patients with locally advanced or metastatic urothelial carcinoma, treated at Memorial Sloan Kettering on a trial protocol, made up the cohort. Peripheral blood mononuclear cells were collected pretreatment and during treatment, with between 1 and 8 total time points per patient. The Qiagen DNeasy Blood extraction kit was used to purify genomic DNA from total PBMCs and from tumor samples. PBMCs were collected pretreatment and during treatment, and were isolated and stored as previously described. Synthetic TCR analog templates were spiked into each PCR to estimate absolute template abundance from read counts. Using the immunoSEQ assay, TCRbeta CDR3 regions were amplified from genomic DNA with bias-controlled V and J gene primers. Rearranged TCRbeta segments were sequenced at approximately 20X coverage. As for how the authors treated the data: Clustering was used to correct sequencing errors, and CDR3s were annotated against IMGT so that V, D and J genes could be assigned. Downstream analyses used only productive TCRbeta rearrangements and left out out-of-frame or stop-codon sequences. To compute clonality, Shannon entropy was normalized by the log of the number of unique productive sequences and then subtracted from one. Clones differing between time points or between blood and tumor were identified using Fisher's exact test with Benjamini-Hochberg correction, with an adjusted p below 0.01 applied as the threshold. In TCRdb, the immuneACCESS table is reduced to in-frame sequences with V and J assigned. These tables do not hold every clone; where another copy was compared, an unresolved V gene accounts for under half, and the others remain unexplained. The V and J calls and the clone size are those of that table, but D and trimming were determined from the DNA. The sample profile shows some 50,000 clones; roughly 88% of them were found once. The top ten hold roughly 3.6% of the sample.

The starting material was PBMCs, obtained around atezolizumab (anti-PD-L1) treatment. The V and J segments used are TRBV4-1 and TRBJ2-3; the D region possibly corresponds to TRBD2 (5 bases align). The sequence derives from an elderly man with urothelial cancer. The CDR3 here reads CASSRHLQGSSSTDAQYF. Read as DNA, the sequence is TGCGCCAGCAGCCGCCACCTTCAAGGCTCATCTAGCACAGATGCGCAGTATTTT.